This is a list of T cell receptor beta chains from one sample in a study of cytomegalovirus exposure and HLA in healthy donors. Libraries were prepared by immunoSEQ multiplex PCR; TCRdb keeps only in-frame clonotypes and omits some of them. The sample shows around 150,000 clones, roughly 80% of them seen only once. Sequenced input: PBMCs. The receptors come from a man aged 50 to 59 in good health and CMV-seropositive. CDR3s include the opening cysteine and the closing phenylalanine or tryptophan. The order of the fields is J gene, CDR3 length, V gene, clone size, D gene, CDR3 DNA, CDR3 protein. The D gene is left open where the match is weak. The listing skips clone size in some rows; elsewhere it reads once, few, many or a size class.

>TRBJ2-3|16|TRBV4-2|-|TRBD2
TGTGCCAGCAGCCAAGACCCTAGCGGGGGCACAGATACGCAGTATTTT
CASSQDPSGGTDTQYF
>TRBJ2-7|12|TRBV18|-|-
TGTGCCAGCTCGCCTACAGGGTTAGAGCAGTACTTC
CASSPTGLEQYF
>TRBJ2-1|19|TRBV14|-|TRBD2
TGTGCCAGCAGCCAAGAGAGACTAGCGGGGGGCTTGGTAATGACTGAGCAGTTCTTC
CASSQERLAGGLVMTEQFF
>TRBJ2-1|17|TRBV15|-|TRBD2
TGTGCCACCAGCAGAGGGCAAACTAGCGGGGGGGCCGTTGAGCAGTTCTTC
CATSRGQTSGGAVEQFF
>TRBJ1-6|16|TRBV19|-|-
TGTGCCAGTAGTACCACCGGTCCCCCGGTAAATTCACCCCTCCACTTT
CASSTTGPPVNSPLHF
>TRBJ2-5|15|TRBV7-9|-|-
TGTGCCAGCAGCTTAGACCGAACCTCAACTGGGACCCAGTACTTC
CASSLDRTSTGTQYF
>TRBJ2-7|11|TRBV20-1|few|-
TGCAGTGCCCCCATTGTCAGCGAGCAGTACTTC
CSAPIVSEQYF
>TRBJ2-1|17|TRBV10-2|-|TRBD2
TGCGCCAGCAGTGATGAAAGTAGCGGGGGGTCACCCCCAGAGCAGTTCTTC
CASSDESSGGSPPEQFF
>TRBJ1-2|14|TRBV5-4|once|TRBD1
TGTGCCAGCAGCCAAAGACAGGGAAACTATGGCTACACCTTC
CASSQRQGNYGYTF
>TRBJ1-2|12|TRBV7-2|-|-
TGTGCCAGCAGCTCCCGGACGGGAGTTTTATTCTTC
CASSSRTGVLFF
>TRBJ1-5|15|TRBV5-1|few|-
TGCGCCAGCAGCTTCGGGGTTGGGGGCAATCAGCCCCAGCATTTT
CASSFGVGGNQPQHF
>TRBJ2-5|15|TRBV11-2|-|TRBD1
TGTGCCAGCAGGTCGCCGGGACAGGGAGGAGAGACCCAGTACTTC
CASRSPGQGGETQYF
>TRBJ1-1|11|TRBV27|-|-
TGTGCCAGCAGCCGGGGCACTGAAGCTTTCTTT
CASSRGTEAFF
>TRBJ2-1|15|TRBV5-5|-|TRBD2
TGTGCCAGCCGCCTGCGGGGGGGAAGGGGTGGTGAGCAGTTCTTC
CASRLRGGRGGEQFF